This TCR beta chain appears in the sequencing data of a study of blood T cell repertoires in COVID-19. Study overall: The United States, Italy and Spain provided the acute and convalescent COVID-19 samples. In each case, the material was cDNA or gDNA derived from T cells, B-cell-depleted T cells, or PBMCs.

This clone was observed a handful of times. The CDR3 sequence is 9 residues long. The germline CDR1 and CDR2 sequences are DFQATT and SNEGSKA (reference sequence). Trimming pared 5 bases from V and 7 bases from J, leaving 3 bases between. Original processing notes: Nucleated cell number was recorded as an estimate derived from reference gene primer amplification. Profiled with immunoSEQ multiplex PCR; TCRdb holds only in-frame clones, not every one. V and J calls and clone size are as listed in that table; D and trimming were resolved from the DNA. The sample yields about 260,000 clones, roughly 87% seen once.

The receptor's source is a human donor in a cohort sampled during active COVID-19. This chain connects TRBV20-1 to TRBJ2-1; D ambiguous. The material sequenced was peripheral blood. CDR3 bases: TGCAGTGCTCTGAATGAGCAGTTCTTC. This encodes CSALNEQFF.